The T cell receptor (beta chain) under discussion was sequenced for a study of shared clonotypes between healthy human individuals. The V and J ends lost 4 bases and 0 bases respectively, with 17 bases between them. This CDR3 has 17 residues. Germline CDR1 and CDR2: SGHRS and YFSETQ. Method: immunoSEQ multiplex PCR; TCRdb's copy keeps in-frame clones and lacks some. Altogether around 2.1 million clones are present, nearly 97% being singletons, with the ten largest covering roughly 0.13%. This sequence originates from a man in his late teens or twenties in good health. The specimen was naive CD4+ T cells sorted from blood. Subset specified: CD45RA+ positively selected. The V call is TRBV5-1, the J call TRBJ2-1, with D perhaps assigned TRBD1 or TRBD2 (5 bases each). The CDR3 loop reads CASSPGPTRSSYNEQFF. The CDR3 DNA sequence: TGCGCCAGCAGCCCGGGACCGACTCGGAGCTCCTACAATGAGCAGTTCTTC.